This T cell receptor (beta chain) appears in the sequencing data of a study of OX40 agonist ivuxolimab in advanced cancers. Notes on the research overall: The costimulatory receptor OX40 (CD134) was targeted by ivuxolimab, a fully human IgG2 agonistic monoclonal antibody. Intravenous ivuxolimab was administered to patients every 2 weeks at six dose levels: 0.01, 0.1, 0.3, 1.5, 3 and 10 mg/kg. Of the roughly 52 patients in dose escalation, about 20 had hepatocellular carcinoma, some 15 had melanoma, 9 had renal cell carcinoma and 9 had head and neck cancer. In the dose-escalation cohort, more than 80% of patients were male, and the mean age was roughly 60 years with a range of 23 to 79. Patients were allowed to have had prior anti-PD-1, anti-PD-L1 or anti-CTLA-4 therapy, and approximately 40% of the dose-escalation patients had been treated with checkpoint inhibitors. Partial responses occurred in three dose-escalation patients, of whom one had hepatocellular carcinoma and two had cutaneous melanoma. The purpose of peripheral TCRbeta sequencing was to test whether ivuxolimab changed TCR sequence diversity and led to clonal T-cell expansion. The paper reports the monotherapy dose-escalation portion (N ≈ 52 patients) of the phase I ivuxolimab trial. What the work shows at the level of the full study, not this receptor alone: Which antigens the clonally expanded peripheral T cells were specific for was not determined. Low levels of normalized T-cell clonal expansion were also seen in some nonresponding patients. At doses of 0.1 to 3.0 mg/kg, clonal expansion of both CD4+ and CD8+ blood T cells was observed from baseline to week 6. After ivuxolimab, CD8+ T cells had more expanded clones than CD4+ T cells on average. Partial responders in the 0.1-3.0 mg/kg groups had among the lowest normalized peripheral clonal expansion, especially among CD8+ T cells.

Genomic DNA was isolated from the sorted cells so that the TCRbeta CDR3 region could be sequenced. The immunoSEQ Assay was used to sequence the TCRbeta CDR3 regions. Sourced from immuneACCESS, this table was stored by TCRdb with only in-frame sequences that have V and J called. A share of the clones is absent; for the studies checked, an unresolved V gene accounts for under half, and the remainder has no known explanation. The sample data list around 25,000 clones, and roughly 85% of these were observed just once. Of the sample, 15% to 20% falls within the top ten clones. The trial excluded patients who had a history of autoimmune disease or were on systemic immunosuppression. In every dose cohort, peripheral blood was drawn for TCR sequencing at baseline, cycle 4 day 1, and cycle 7 day 1. The samples were drawn from a first-in-human, open-label, multicenter phase I dose-escalation trial of ivuxolimab. Adults with locally advanced or metastatic melanoma, renal cell carcinoma, hepatocellular carcinoma or head and neck squamous cell carcinoma were enrolled in the trial. Before TCR sequencing, CD4+ T cells and CD8+ T cells were sorted from peripheral blood as separate populations.

Germline trimming amounts to 5 bases on V and 6 bases on J, with 1 as the count of junction bases outside the gene matches. The germline V gene provides CDR1 SGHVS and CDR2 FNYEAQ. From the cysteine up to the phenylalanine, the CDR3 has a length of 14 residues. Only the CDR3 part of the read is kept: 42 bases, read in frame from the first base. On this clone itself: Its target antigen remains unknown. Base-call qualities are not available, and no considerably larger clone is one nucleotide away.

This sequence was found in an adult with an advanced solid tumor such as melanoma, head and neck, liver or kidney cancer. Sequenced here: CD4+ or CD8+ T cells sorted from blood, sampled in a trial of the OX40 agonist ivuxolimab. The chain employs TRBV7-6 and TRBJ1-4, and TRBD1 aligns with 12 junction nucleotides. The bases read TGTGCCAGCAGCCGGGACAGGGGGCATGAAAAACTGTTTTTT. Its product reads: CASSRDRGHEKLFF. The reference TRBV7-6 and TRBJ1-4 proteins fill in what lies around the CDR3, so the full variable domain reads GAGVSQSPRYKVTKRGQDVALRCDPISGHVSLYWYRQALGQGPEFLTYFNYEAQQDKSGLPNDRFSAERPEGSISTLTIQRTEQRDSAMYRCASSRDRGHEKLFFGSGTQLSVL.